This T cell receptor (beta chain) comes out of a study of T cell responses to AZD1222 COVID-19 vaccine. CDR3 length equals 15 residues. V was pared by 3 bases and J by 0 bases, with 10 bases between. CDR1 is SGHDT and CDR2 is YYEEEE in the germline V gene. Some clones are missing from TCRdb's copy, which holds only in-frame ones; the method was immunoSEQ multiplex PCR. The sample lists over 100,000 clones, around nine tenths occurring once. Sequences were derived from peripheral blood, sampled on day 0 of AZD1222 vaccination. The chain is built from TRBV5-6 and TRBJ1-5; D is unresolved. The TCR sequence derives from an adult in good health. CDR3 bases: TGTGCCAGCAGCTCGCGACCTTATAGCAATCAGCCCCAGCATTTT. This sequence encodes CASSSRPYSNQPQHF.